A single sample gave rise to the 17 T cell receptor beta chains below, sequenced in a study of blood T cell repertoires in COVID-19. This table comes from immunoSEQ multiplex PCR, and its TCRdb copy is limited to in-frame clones, with some not included. This table holds about 200,000 clones, around 75% found once. The specimen sequenced was peripheral blood. These receptor sequences come from a human donor in a cohort sampled during active COVID-19.

The V call is TRBV6-5, the J call TRBJ2-7; D not resolved. The germline gives CDR1 MNHEY, CDR2 SVGAGI. The CDR3 extends over 14 amino acids. V was cut by 0 bases and J by 4 bases, with 10 bases left in between. CDR3 sequence reads: CASSYSPLPYEQYF. The CDR3 DNA is TGTGCCAGCAGTTACTCGCCACTCCCTTACGAGCAGTACTTC.

The V and J genes are TRBV7-8 and TRBJ2-7, with D possibly matching TRBD2 (5 bases). The CDR3 has 13 residues. Looked up from germline, CDR1 is SGHVS and CDR2 is FQNEAQ. With 4 bases removed from V and 9 bases from J, the gap between germline ends came to 16 bases. The CDR3 DNA sequence: TGTGCCAGCAGCTCCGGACGATTCGAGGGGCAGTACTTC. Its translation is CASSSGRFEGQYF.

This clone has more than one count but fewer than ten. The chain couples TRBV2 to TRBJ1-5; 7 positions agree with TRBD1. V shed 5 bases, J shed 5 bases, and the junction held 9 bases outside the gene matches. The germline V gene has CDR1 SNHLY and CDR2 FYNNEI. This CDR3 spans 15 amino acids. CDR3 residues: CASSLQGGRYQPQHF. As DNA, the CDR3 is TGTGCCAGCAGTTTGCAAGGGGGCAGATATCAGCCCCAGCATTTT.

The CDR3 loop reads CASSPTGVYGYTF. The CDR3 bases are TGTGCCAGCAGTCCGACAGGGGTCTATGGCTACACCTTC. The chain combines TRBV6-2 or TRBV6-3 with TRBJ1-2; 8 nucleotides align to TRBD1. This CDR3 contains 13 residues. Unmatched junction bases numbered 3, after V lost 5 bases and J lost 4 bases. CDR1 and CDR2 from the germline V gene are MNHEY and SVGEGT.

The chain is built from TRBV18 and TRBJ2-7; D is unresolved. The CDR3 has 14 amino acids. Germline-derived CDR1 and CDR2 are KGHSH and LQKENI. V was trimmed by 1 base and J by 0 bases, leaving 7 bases between them. The CDR3 spells CASSPLDTSYEQYF. The CDR3 nucleotides read TGTGCCAGCTCACCACTCGACACCTCCTACGAGCAGTACTTC. The full variable domain, in which reference TRBV18 and TRBJ2-7 provide the parts outside the CDR3, is NAGVMQNPRHLVRRRGQEARLRCSPMKGHSHVYWYRQLPEEGLKFMVYLQKENIIDESGMPKERFSAEFPKEGPSILRIQQVVRGDSAAYFCASSPLDTSYEQYFGPGTRLTVT.

This clone was counted a single time. The J gene is TRBJ2-1, the V gene TRBV28; D remains ambiguous. The CDR3 runs to 16 residues. Trimming removed 5 bases from V and 0 bases from J, with 14 bases in between. Looked up from germline, CDR1 is MDHEN and CDR2 is SYDVKM. The CDR3 sequence: CASSTGTRSSYNEQFF. The DNA for the CDR3 is TGTGCCAGCAGTACTGGAACCCGGAGCTCCTACAATGAGCAGTTCTTC.

In this sample, this clone turned up a few times. The V call is TRBV7-9, the J call TRBJ2-7; D is ambiguous. The CDR3 covers 16 residues. Deletions cut 1 base from V and 2 bases from J, with 15 bases between. The germline gives CDR1 SEHNR, CDR2 FQNEAQ (reference sequence). The CDR3 region has the DNA TGTGCCAGCAGCTTAGAACGGCCGAGGCGAACCTACGAGCAGTACTTC. This translates into CASSLERPRRTYEQYF.

This chain uses TRBV5-1 with TRBJ2-7; 14 nucleotides match TRBD2. Trimming cost V 5 bases and J 2 bases; bases outside gene matches: 9. The CDR3 covers 17 residues. From germline, CDR1 is SGHRS and CDR2 YFSETQ. For the CDR3, the DNA is TGCGCCAGCAGTCCCGGACTAGCGGGAGGCCCCCCCTACGAGCAGTACTTC. This encodes CASSPGLAGGPPYEQYF.

The gene calls are TRBV6-6 and TRBJ2-7; the match to TRBD2 covers 7 bases. The CDR3 is made up of 14 amino acids. Trimming removed 2 bases from V and 2 bases from J; junction bases left unmatched: 3. Germline lookup yields CDR1 MNHNY and CDR2 SVGAGI (reference sequence). The CDR3 nucleotides are TGTGCCAGCAGTTACGACGGGAGGACCTACGAGCAGTACTTC. Amino acid sequence: CASSYDGRTYEQYF.

This chain joins TRBV5-1 and TRBJ2-7; the match to TRBD1 covers 8 bases. Germline lookup yields CDR1 SGHRS and CDR2 YFSETQ. Germline trimming cut 1 base from V and 5 bases from J; bases unmatched to any gene: 5. The CDR3 covers 14 residues. CDR3 nucleotides: TGCGCCAGCAGCTTGCAGGGGGCGTGGAACGAGCAGTACTTC. Its translation is CASSLQGAWNEQYF.

DNA of the CDR3: TGTGCCATCAGGTTGACAGGGGGCGCGGGGGAGCAGTACTTC. Translated, it gives CAIRLTGGAGEQYF. The chain recombines TRBV10-3 with TRBJ2-7; TRBD1 matches at 10 bases. Germline CDR1 reads ENHRY; CDR2 reads SYGVKD. The V gene end was trimmed by 6 bases and the J gene end by 7 bases; junction bases not matched to a gene: 9. The CDR3 extends over 14 amino acids.

In DNA, the CDR3 is TGTGCCAGCAGCTTGGACAGGGTCGGAAAACTGTTTTTT. This encodes CASSLDRVGKLFF. J is TRBJ1-4 and V is TRBV5-6; weak D call: TRBD1 (6 bases). The CDR3 loop spans 13 amino acids. Between the trimmed V and J ends, which lost 0 bases and 10 bases, there was a span of 10 bases. CDR1 SGHDT and CDR2 YYEEEE come from the germline V gene.

The J gene is TRBJ2-7, the V gene TRBV19; 9 bases match TRBD1. Germline values: CDR1 LNHDA, CDR2 SQIVND (reference sequence). The V and J ends lost 7 bases and 0 bases, in that order; junction bases with no gene match: 4. This CDR3 is built from 14 residues. The CDR3 here is CASTGTGSSYEQYF. The DNA for the CDR3 is TGTGCCAGTACCGGGACAGGGAGCTCCTACGAGCAGTACTTC.

The chain recombines TRBV28 with TRBJ1-2; D gene unclear. V dropped 6 bases and J dropped 3 bases, with 5 bases sitting between them. The CDR3 consists of 11 residues. The germline gives CDR1 MDHEN, CDR2 SYDVKM. The CDR3 spells CASRSDYGYTF. CDR3 nucleotide sequence: TGTGCCAGCAGGTCGGACTATGGCTACACCTTC.

CDR3 residues: CASSQDATSAYEQYF. CDR3 sequence (DNA): TGCGCCAGCAGCCAAGATGCGACTAGCGCCTACGAGCAGTACTTC. This rearrangement joins TRBV4-1 to TRBJ2-7; TRBD2 aligns across 8 bases. V was clipped by 0 bases and J by 2 bases; unmatched bases: 3. CDR3 length: 15 residues. Germline V gene data show CDR1 as MGHRA and CDR2 as YSYEKL.

This clone was observed a handful of times. The chain joins TRBV5-1 to TRBJ2-7, with 11 nucleotides matching TRBD1. Germline CDR1 SGHRS, CDR2 YFSETQ. The trim removed 4 bases at V and 4 bases at J, leaving 7 bases unmatched. This CDR3 has 15 residues. The CDR3 bases are TGCGCCAGCAGCGCCGGTGGGACAGGGGGGTACGAGCAGTACTTC. This codes for CASSAGGTGGYEQYF.

This clone was observed a handful of times. The chain employs TRBV4-1 and TRBJ1-6; TRBD1 matches at 7 bases. The CDR3 is made up of 15 amino acids. Germline CDR1 is MGHRA and CDR2 is YSYEKL. With V trimmed by 3 bases and J by 6 bases, 5 bases remained unmatched. The CDR3 loop is CASSHLTGLNSPLHF. In DNA form, the CDR3 reads TGCGCCAGCAGCCACTTGACAGGGCTTAATTCACCCCTCCACTTT.